These T cell receptor beta chains were read from a single sample in a study of blood T cell repertoires in COVID-19. TCRdb's table, derived via immunoSEQ multiplex PCR, lists solely in-frame clones and lacks some. Here the sample spans hundreds of thousands of clones, roughly nine tenths being singletons. Material: PBMCs or T cells enriched from blood (not recorded which). The receptors here all came from a woman aged 25 to 39 who had recovered from COVID-19. CDR3s include the opening cysteine and the closing phenylalanine or tryptophan. A D gene is named only where the DNA matches it firmly.

j_gene	v_gene	d_gene	CDR3aa	CDR3nt
TRBJ2-1	TRBV9	.	CASSVYGGNEQFF	TGTGCCAGCAGCGTCTATGGGGGGAATGAGCAGTTCTTC
TRBJ1-5	TRBV7-2	.	CASSWGGQPQHF	TGTGCCAGCAGTTGGGGGGGTCAGCCCCAGCATTTT
TRBJ1-3	TRBV28	.	CATREWASSGNTIYF	TGTGCTACCCGAGAATGGGCCTCCTCTGGAAACACCATATATTTT
TRBJ1-2	TRBV7-6	.	CASSPLLGGGYGYTF	TGTGCCAGCAGCCCACTTCTCGGAGGAGGGTATGGCTACACCTTC
TRBJ2-7	TRBV19	.	CASSISRTYEQYF	TGTGCCAGTAGTATAAGTAGAACCTACGAGCAGTACTTC
TRBJ1-6	TRBV28	TRBD1	CASSTPGQGNSPLHF	TGTGCCAGCAGTACCCCGGGACAGGGTAATTCACCCCTCCACTTT
TRBJ2-1	TRBV7-6	TRBD2	CASTPGTSTYNEQFF	TGTGCCAGCACCCCCGGGACTAGCACCTACAATGAGCAGTTCTTC
TRBJ1-2	TRBV5-5	TRBD1	CASSGGTGGLANYGYTF	TGTGCCAGCAGCGGAGGGACAGGGGGATTGGCTAACTATGGCTACACCTTC
TRBJ1-5	TRBV7-9	TRBD1	CASSRGTGDNQPQHF	TGTGCCAGCAGCCGCGGGACAGGGGACAATCAGCCCCAGCATTTT
TRBJ1-4	TRBV29-1	.	CSVVGGAAEKLFF	TGCAGCGTTGTAGGTGGGGCCGCCGAAAAACTGTTTTTT
TRBJ1-2	TRBV5-4	TRBD1	CASSLEGQGLGYTF	TGTGCCAGCAGCTTGGAAGGACAGGGTCTCGGCTACACCTTC
TRBJ1-1	TRBV5-5	.	CASSLVSTGPTEAFF	TGTGCCAGCAGCTTGGTGTCAACAGGCCCCACTGAAGCTTTCTTT